This TCR beta chain was recovered during a study of control samples from healthy donors and cancer patients. After removal of 3 bases from V and 5 bases from J, the junction contained 17 bases not matched to a gene. Germline lookup yields CDR1 LGHDT and CDR2 YNNKEL (reference sequence). The CDR3 extends over 19 amino acids. Data came from immunoSEQ multiplex PCR; TCRdb stores just in-frame clones and leaves some out. The profile shows about 190,000 clones, approximately 90% of them singletons. The sample was blood. The source is a man aged 25-45 years in good health. V is TRBV3-1 (or the pseudogene TRBV3-2) and J is TRBJ2-5; 11 nucleotides agree with TRBD1. For the CDR3, the DNA is TGTGCCAGCAGCCAGGACAGGGGGCTTCCCAGACTTGGCGGCGAGACCCAGTACTTC. This gives the protein CASSQDRGLPRLGGETQYF.